Listed below are T cell receptor beta chains from one sample, sequenced in a study of cytomegalovirus exposure and HLA in healthy donors. Profiled with immunoSEQ multiplex PCR; TCRdb holds only in-frame clones, not every one. The sample has 170,000 or so clones; 84% are singletons. Sequenced sample: PBMCs. The receptors were gathered from a young man in good health and CMV-seronegative. Both conserved end residues are part of each CDR3. A D gene is named only where the DNA matches it firmly. Where a row states a size, it is once, few, many or the class of an expanded clone; other rows omit it.

abundance	j_gene	d_gene	v_gene	CDR3aa	CDR3nt
few	TRBJ2-5	TRBD1	TRBV5-6	CASSPAGTGMGETQYF	TGTGCCAGCAGCCCGGCCGGGACAGGGATGGGAGAGACCCAGTACTTC
NA	TRBJ2-7	NA	TRBV6-6	CASSPSQSYEQYF	TGTGCCAGCAGTCCTTCCCAGTCGTACGAGCAGTACTTC
NA	TRBJ2-1	TRBD2	TRBV27	CASSFRSGTYNEQFF	TGTGCCAGCAGTTTTCGCAGCGGGACTTACAATGAGCAGTTCTTC
NA	TRBJ2-7	NA	TRBV11-3	CASSRDWTDYEQYF	TGTGCCAGCAGCCGAGATTGGACAGACTACGAGCAGTACTTC
NA	TRBJ1-5	NA	TRBV18	CASSPGNQPQHF	TGTGCCAGCTCACCCGGGAATCAGCCCCAGCATTTT
NA	TRBJ2-7	TRBD1	TRBV28	CASSPGQTYEQYF	TGTGCCAGCAGTCCGGGACAGACCTACGAGCAGTACTTC
NA	TRBJ1-1	TRBD1	TRBV5-1	CASSFQSGTGTEAFF	TGCGCCAGCAGCTTTCAATCCGGGACAGGGACTGAAGCTTTCTTT
NA	TRBJ1-1	NA	TRBV9	CASSVDSYTEAFF	TGTGCCAGCAGCGTAGACAGTTACACTGAAGCTTTCTTT
few	TRBJ2-5	TRBD1	TRBV5-4	CASSLKTGEGETQYF	TGTGCCAGCAGCTTAAAGACAGGGGAAGGAGAGACCCAGTACTTC
NA	TRBJ1-1	TRBD1	TRBV5-6	CASSFWDRGLTEAFF	TGTGCCAGCAGCTTCTGGGACAGGGGGCTTACTGAAGCTTTCTTT
NA	TRBJ1-3	NA	TRBV18	CASSQSDGSSGNTIYF	TGTGCCAGCTCACAATCCGACGGGAGCTCTGGAAACACCATATATTTT
NA	TRBJ2-7	TRBD2	TRBV5-8	CASSWGTSGRAGYEQYF	TGTGCCAGCAGCTGGGGGACTAGCGGGAGAGCGGGCTACGAGCAGTACTTC
NA	TRBJ1-2	NA	TRBV15	CATSRVPLSGYGYTF	TGTGCCACCAGCAGAGTTCCGCTTTCGGGCTATGGCTACACCTTC
NA	TRBJ2-7	TRBD1	TRBV25-1	CASSPVQGAGVNEQYF	TGTGCCAGCAGCCCGGTACAGGGGGCCGGGGTTAACGAGCAGTACTTC
NA	TRBJ2-2	TRBD1	TRBV5-6	CASSGTVNTGELFF	TGTGCCAGCAGCGGGACAGTAAACACCGGGGAGCTGTTTTTT
NA	TRBJ2-5	NA	TRBV10-2	CASRGSGFETQYF	TGCGCCAGCCGGGGTAGCGGTTTTGAGACCCAGTACTTC
NA	TRBJ2-1	NA	TRBV2	CASSEERALAQFF	TGTGCCAGCAGTGAAGAAAGAGCCTTAGCGCAGTTCTTC
NA	TRBJ2-5	TRBD2	TRBV28	CASSSSGNSETQYF	TGTGCCAGCAGCAGTAGCGGGAATAGCGAGACCCAGTACTTC
few	TRBJ1-1	TRBD1	TRBV19	CASRDREDTEAFF	TGTGCCAGTAGAGACAGGGAGGACACTGAAGCTTTCTTT
once	TRBJ2-7	TRBD1	TRBV7-8	CASSLSGQGYEQYF	TGTGCCAGCAGCTTATCGGGACAGGGATACGAGCAGTACTTC
NA	TRBJ1-6	TRBD1	TRBV7-3	CASSFGQENSPLHF	TGTGCCAGCAGCTTTGGACAGGAGAATTCACCCCTCCACTTT
NA	TRBJ1-3	NA	TRBV5-4	CASSLAQVGSTIYF	TGTGCCAGCAGCTTGGCTCAGGTTGGGTCCACCATATATTTT
NA	TRBJ2-1	TRBD2	TRBV6-1	CASSELGSGGRGLHNEQFF	TGTGCCAGCAGTGAATTAGGTAGCGGGGGGCGGGGTTTACACAATGAGCAGTTCTTC
NA	TRBJ1-1	NA	TRBV28	CASSLVTEGTEAFF	TGTGCCAGCAGTTTGGTCACGGAGGGAACTGAAGCTTTCTTT
NA	TRBJ2-7	TRBD2	TRBV4-2	CASSQGFGGSSYEQYF	TGTGCCAGCAGCCAGGGCTTTGGCGGGAGTTCCTACGAGCAGTACTTC
NA	TRBJ2-5	TRBD2	TRBV4-3	CASSQGEGVETQYF	TGCGCCAGCAGCCAAGGGGAGGGTGTGGAGACCCAGTACTTC
NA	TRBJ2-1	TRBD1	TRBV6-5	CASKSTGGSVNEQFF	TGTGCCAGCAAGAGCACAGGGGGCAGTGTAAATGAGCAGTTCTTC
NA	TRBJ1-1	NA	TRBV29-1	CSVVSGNTEAFF	TGCAGCGTTGTTTCAGGGAACACTGAAGCTTTCTTT
NA	TRBJ2-1	NA	TRBV7-8	CASSLRPGLNNEQFF	TGTGCCAGCAGCCTTCGACCGGGTCTCAACAATGAGCAGTTCTTC
NA	TRBJ1-1	NA	TRBV6-1	CASSGSGVEAFF	TGTGCCAGCAGTGGTTCGGGGGTTGAAGCTTTCTTT
NA	TRBJ2-6	TRBD1	TRBV30	CAWSRGIDRVLSGANVLTF	TGTGCCTGGAGTCGGGGTATTGACAGGGTTCTTTCTGGGGCCAACGTCCTGACTTTC
NA	TRBJ2-7	TRBD1	TRBV2	CASRGTGGASEQYF	TGTGCCAGCAGGGGGACAGGGGGCGCGTCCGAGCAGTACTTC
NA	TRBJ1-4	NA	TRBV30	CAWSYVSYEKLFF	TGTGCCTGGAGTTACGTCAGTTACGAAAAACTGTTTTTT
NA	TRBJ2-7	TRBD2	TRBV27	CASSPGLAYNEQYF	TGTGCCAGCAGTCCGGGACTAGCTTACAACGAGCAGTACTTC
NA	TRBJ2-7	NA	TRBV7-8	CASSLEGLSSYEQYF	TGTGCCAGCAGCTTAGAAGGACTAAGCTCCTACGAGCAGTACTTC
NA	TRBJ1-1	NA	TRBV19	CASIPTPGDTEAFF	TGTGCCAGTATACCCACGCCGGGGGACACTGAAGCTTTCTTT
NA	TRBJ1-1	NA	TRBV5-5	CASSLLSGAETEAFF	TGTGCCAGCAGCTTGCTCTCAGGGGCGGAAACTGAAGCTTTCTTT
NA	TRBJ2-7	TRBD1	TRBV27	CASSRQGRTYEQYF	TGTGCCAGCAGCAGACAGGGGAGAACCTACGAGCAGTACTTC
NA	TRBJ2-5	TRBD1	TRBV5-1	CASSFGQGARTQYF	TGCGCCAGCAGCTTTGGACAGGGGGCACGGACCCAGTACTTC
NA	TRBJ2-1	NA	TRBV5-1	CASSLGSSFNEQFF	TGCGCCAGCAGCTTGGGTAGCAGTTTCAATGAGCAGTTCTTC
few	TRBJ1-4	TRBD1	TRBV19	CASSWQGGTNEKLFF	TGTGCCAGTAGTTGGCAGGGGGGAACTAATGAAAAACTGTTTTTT
NA	TRBJ2-3	NA	TRBV4-3	CASSQEFYGTDTQYF	TGCGCCAGCAGCCAAGAATTCTACGGCACAGATACGCAGTATTTT
NA	TRBJ1-5	NA	TRBV2	CASMERGFFQPQHF	TGTGCCAGCATGGAAAGAGGGTTCTTTCAGCCCCAGCATTTT
NA	TRBJ2-7	NA	TRBV5-1	CASSLEGSGNEQYF	TGCGCCAGCAGCTTGGAAGGTTCGGGGAACGAGCAGTACTTC
NA	TRBJ2-1	TRBD1	TRBV5-1	CASSSDRGGSDEQFF	TGCGCCAGCAGCTCTGACAGGGGGGGCTCGGATGAGCAGTTCTTC
NA	TRBJ2-2	NA	TRBV7-8	CASIQGFGNGELFF	TGTGCCAGCATCCAGGGGTTTGGTAACGGGGAGCTGTTTTTT
NA	TRBJ1-1	TRBD1	TRBV28	CVTGTVNTEAFF	TGTGTTACCGGGACAGTGAACACTGAAGCTTTCTTT
NA	TRBJ2-7	TRBD2	TRBV27	CASSFRGGSYEQYF	TGTGCCAGCAGTTTTCGGGGGGGCTCCTACGAGCAGTACTTC
once	TRBJ2-7	TRBD2	TRBV2	CASSGSQPRGGKDYEQYF	TGTGCCAGCAGTGGTTCCCAGCCGCGGGGGGGTAAAGACTACGAGCAGTACTTC
NA	TRBJ1-1	NA	TRBV6-6	CASSSYYTEAFF	TGTGCCAGCAGTTCATACTACACTGAAGCTTTCTTT